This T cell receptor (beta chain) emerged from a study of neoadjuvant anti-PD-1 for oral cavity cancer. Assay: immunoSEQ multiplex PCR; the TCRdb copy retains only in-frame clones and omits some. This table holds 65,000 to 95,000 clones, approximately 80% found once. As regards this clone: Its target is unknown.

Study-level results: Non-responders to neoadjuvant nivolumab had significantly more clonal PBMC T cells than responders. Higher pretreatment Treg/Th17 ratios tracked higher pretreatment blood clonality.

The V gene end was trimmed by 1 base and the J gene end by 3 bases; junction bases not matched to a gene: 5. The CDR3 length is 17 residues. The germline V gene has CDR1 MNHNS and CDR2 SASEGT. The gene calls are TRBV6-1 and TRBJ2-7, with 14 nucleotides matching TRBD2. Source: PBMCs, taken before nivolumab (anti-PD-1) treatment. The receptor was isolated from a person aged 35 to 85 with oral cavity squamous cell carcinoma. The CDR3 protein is CASSEGGGTSGSYEQYF. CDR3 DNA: TGTGCCAGCAGTGAAGGGGGGGGGACTAGCGGGAGCTACGAGCAGTACTTC.